This T cell receptor beta chain was documented in a study of OX40 agonist ivuxolimab in advanced cancers. Details on this clone: The antigen is not known.

TCRdb's copy holds only in-frame clones and misses some; the assay was immunoSEQ multiplex PCR. Among some 86,000 clones listed, around 94% were seen once. General observations from the study: No antigen was identified for the clonally expanded peripheral T cells.

Enrollment shut out patients with autoimmune disease history or systemic immunosuppression. The receptor was isolated from an adult with an advanced solid tumor such as melanoma, head and neck, liver or kidney cancer. The starting material was CD4+ or CD8+ T cells sorted from blood, obtained in a trial of the OX40 agonist ivuxolimab.

CDR3 region: CASSFKTEAFF. The CDR3 region has the DNA TGTGCCAGCAGTTTCAAAACTGAAGCTTTCTTT. The chain uses TRBV28 and TRBJ1-1, with no clear D. Trimming removed 3 bases at V and 5 bases at J, with 4 bases between. The CDR3 contains 11 residues. Germline-derived CDR1 and CDR2 are MDHEN and SYDVKM.